The text below deals with one T cell receptor (beta chain). Antigen: not known. Generated by immunoSEQ multiplex PCR, the TCRdb table keeps only in-frame clones and is missing some. This table has about 250,000 clones, roughly 70% appearing once. The record originates from a study of cytotoxic CD8 clonotypes in ibrutinib-treated CLL. Genomic DNA in a quantity of around 2 micrograms was derived from cryopreserved PBMCs for TCR beta libraries. Study-wide results and limits: Patients showed higher baseline clonality than age-matched healthy donors, and it tracked circulating CD8+ T-cell counts.

The sequences come from PBMCs, collected after 24 months of ibrutinib treatment. This TCR derives from a human donor with chronic lymphocytic leukemia.

The CDR3 DNA is TGCGCCAGCAGCCAAGCCGAGGTGAATCCGGCACGTGAGCAGTTCTTC. Protein: CASSQAEVNPAREQFF. V and J are TRBV4-1 and TRBJ2-1, with unresolved D. CDR1 and CDR2 (germline): MGHRA, YSYEKL. Trimming took 1 base from V and 9 from J, leaving 19 bases between them. This CDR3 contains 16 residues.